Below are 24 T cell receptor beta chains sequenced from a single sample in a study of CD8 T cells in ankylosing spondylitis. MiXCR, run by TCRdb on the 5' RACE reads, gives a single entry per CDR3 protein. The table has 200,000 or so distinct CDR3 sequences, about a quarter seen once. What was sequenced was blood, either unsorted or a sorted T cell fraction (not recorded which). All receptors come from a male donor with ankylosing spondylitis or in good health (not recorded which).

The chain combines TRBV20-1 with TRBJ2-1; unclear D gene. CDR3 length: 12 amino acids. The V gene lost 6 bases and the J gene lost 9 bases, with 15 bases spanning the gap. From germline, CDR1 is DFQATT and CDR2 SNEGSKA (reference sequence). CDR3 region: CSAPEWMGEQFF. In nucleotides, the CDR3 is TGCAGTGCCCCTGAATGGATGGGTGAGCAGTTCTTC.

CDR3 protein: CASSYPDPWEYNEQFF. CDR3 nucleotides: TGTGCCAGCAGTTACCCTGACCCGTGGGAGTACAATGAGCAGTTCTTC. This chain connects TRBV6-5 to TRBJ2-1; possibly TRBD2 for D (5 bases). From germline, CDR1 is MNHEY and CDR2 SVGAGI. The CDR3 is 16 amino acids. V gave up 2 bases and J gave up 4 bases, with 15 bases separating them.

The chain is built from TRBV6-2 or TRBV6-3 and TRBJ1-2; possibly TRBD1 for D (6 bases). Germline V gene lookup returns CDR1 MNHEY and CDR2 SVGEGT. The length of the CDR3 is 20 residues. V lost 5 bases and J 1 base, leaving 29 bases between the germline ends. The CDR3 loop reads CASSLDRDTFHPSFNYGYTF. The CDR3 DNA reads as TGTGCCAGCAGTCTTGACCGGGACACCTTCCACCCCTCTTTTAACTATGGCTACACCTTC.

This clonotype was counted ten times or more. The chain carries TRBV5-6 and TRBJ2-1, with TRBD2 as a possible D gene (6 bases). The CDR3 totals 17 residues. Germline V gene sequence: CDR1 SGHDT, CDR2 YYEEEE. The ends were cut back, 1 base at V and 4 bases at J, with 18 bases in the middle. As DNA, the CDR3 is TGTGCCAGCAGCTTGTTTAGCGGAGGGAAGACTTACAATGAGCAGTTCTTC. Protein sequence: CASSLFSGGKTYNEQFF.

This clonotype was detected ten times or more. The chain joins TRBV15 to TRBJ2-5; 15 nucleotides line up with TRBD2. CDR1 is LNHNV and CDR2 is YYDKDF in the germline V gene (reference sequence). V was pared by 5 bases and J by 5 bases, with 9 bases of the junction left unmatched. This CDR3 region has 17 residues. The CDR3 DNA is TGTGCCACCAGCGGACTGGGGACTAGCGGGAGGAGGGAGACCCAGTACTTC. The encoded protein is CATSGLGTSGRRETQYF.

The chain has TRBV28 and TRBJ1-1; weak D call: TRBD1 (6 bases). CDR1 is MDHEN, CDR2 SYDVKM, per germline. Trimming removed 6 bases at V and 7 bases at J, with 18 bases between. This CDR3 is 14 amino acids long. CDR3 sequence: CASSRQDYGGEAFF. In DNA form, the CDR3 reads TGTGCCAGCAGCCGACAGGATTATGGGGGTGAAGCTTTCTTT.

V and J are TRBV6-1 and TRBJ2-7; 11 bases map to TRBD1. The CDR3 is 15 residues long. V lost 6 bases, J lost 7 bases, and 11 bases stayed unmatched. Germline CDR1 is MNHNS and CDR2 is SASEGT. The CDR3, as DNA: TGTGCCAGCAGGGGACAGGGGGAGGGCCTATTTGAGCAGTACTTC. Translated, it gives CASRGQGEGLFEQYF.

The gene calls are TRBV5-8 and TRBJ1-6; 7 bases are a match to TRBD1. J was trimmed by 7 bases and V by 0 bases; bases with no gene match: 7. The length of the CDR3 is 16 residues. Per the germline V gene, CDR1 is SGHTS and CDR2 is YDEGEE. The CDR3 spells CASSLATGVRNSPLHF. DNA of the CDR3: TGTGCCAGCAGCTTGGCCACAGGGGTACGGAATTCACCCCTCCACTTT.

This chain connects TRBV20-1 to TRBJ1-2; D unresolved. Germline values: CDR1 DFQATT, CDR2 SNEGSKA (reference sequence). The CDR3 length is 14 residues. V dropped 3 bases and J dropped 8 bases, with 19 bases sitting between them. For the CDR3, the DNA is TGCAGTGCTAGTTCGGAACCTCCAAGAGGGGGCTACACCTTC. Its translation is CSASSEPPRGGYTF.

This clonotype was observed a few times. This rearrangement joins TRBV29-1 to TRBJ1-1, with TRBD1 identical over 9 bases. Germline CDR1 and CDR2: SQVTM and ANQGSEA. The CDR3 runs 14 residues. After removal of 7 bases from V and 5 bases from J, the junction contained 11 bases not matched to a gene. CDR3 DNA: TGCAGCGGGGGGGGACAGGGCGAGAGGACTGAAGCTTTCTTT. Translated, it gives CSGGGQGERTEAFF.

This clonotype was counted a few times. The chain links TRBV12-3 or TRBV12-4 to TRBJ1-2; D is undetermined. V gave up 3 bases and J gave up 0 bases, with 5 bases separating them. This CDR3 contains 13 residues. As DNA, the CDR3 is TGTGCCAGCAGTTTTGTTGCTAACTATGGCTACACCTTC. Residues: CASSFVANYGYTF.

The chain links TRBV5-1 to TRBJ2-1, with 11 bases fitting TRBD2. The trim removed 3 bases at V and 6 bases at J, leaving 8 bases unmatched. Germline lookup yields CDR1 SGHRS and CDR2 YFSETQ. The CDR3 runs to 16 residues. CDR3 bases: TGCGCCAGCAGCTCATTAACTAGCGGGAGCGGCAATGAGCAGTTCTTC. Its protein is CASSSLTSGSGNEQFF.

This clonotype turned up a few times. The chain employs TRBV5-5 and TRBJ2-5, with D perhaps TRBD1 (6 bases). CDR1 is SGHKS, CDR2 YYEKEE, per germline (reference sequence). Trimming left V 3 bases short and J 3 bases short, with 12 bases between. This CDR3 contains 14 residues. CDR3 in DNA: TGTGCCAGCAGCTCGTCGACAGGAGAAGAGACCCAGTACTTC. It codes for CASSSSTGEETQYF.

This clonotype showed up many times. The chain uses TRBV20-1 and TRBJ1-1, with a possible D match to TRBD1 (5 bases). The CDR3 is made up of 14 amino acids. Germline values: CDR1 DFQATT, CDR2 SNEGSKA (reference sequence). Trimming cost V 5 bases and J 1 base, with 14 bases left between them. Written as DNA, the CDR3 is TGCAGTGCTCCAGACCAGGGAAGGAACACTGAAGCTTTCTTT. It yields the protein CSAPDQGRNTEAFF.

The rearrangement links TRBV3-1 to TRBJ2-7, with a possible D match to TRBD2 (5 bases). CDR1 and CDR2 from the germline V gene are LGHDT and YNNKEL (reference sequence). V was shortened by 4 bases and J by 9 bases, with 19 bases between the two germline ends. The CDR3 has 14 residues. The CDR3 sequence: CASSLQKAGIVQYF. Written as DNA, the CDR3 is TGTGCCAGCAGCCTACAAAAGGCCGGGATAGTGCAGTACTTC.

This clonotype appeared a few times. The CDR3 sequence is CSARLLAGGAVLDTQYF. CDR3 sequence (DNA): TGCAGTGCTAGATTACTGGCGGGAGGCGCCGTGTTGGATACGCAGTATTTT. The chain couples TRBV20-1 to TRBJ2-3, with 8 bases aligning to TRBD2. This CDR3 has 17 amino acids. Unmatched junction bases numbered 16, after V lost 2 bases and J lost 6 bases. Germline V lookup: CDR1 DFQATT, CDR2 SNEGSKA (reference sequence).

The V and J genes are TRBV29-1 and TRBJ2-5; no clear D gene. CDR1 is SQVTM and CDR2 is ANQGSEA in the germline V gene. Trimming pared 4 bases from V and 2 bases from J, leaving 8 bases between. The CDR3 loop spans 12 amino acids. This chain's CDR3 is CSVADVQETQYF. DNA of the CDR3: TGCAGCGTTGCCGACGTTCAAGAGACCCAGTACTTC.

The genes are TRBV5-1 and TRBJ2-7; 8 bases line up with TRBD1. Germline-derived CDR1 and CDR2 are SGHRS and YFSETQ. The CDR3 is 16 amino acids. J was trimmed by 0 bases and V by 0 bases; bases with no gene match: 5. The CDR3 region has the DNA TGCGCCAGCAGCTTGGGCACCGGGACAGGCTCCTACGAGCAGTACTTC. It translates to CASSLGTGTGSYEQYF.

In this sample, this clonotype turned up a few times. The chain has TRBV20-1 and TRBJ2-3; 13 bases fit TRBD2. There are 16 residues in the CDR3. CDR1 and CDR2 from the germline V gene are DFQATT and SNEGSKA (reference sequence). V was pared by 2 bases and J by 2 bases, with 4 bases of the junction left unmatched. The CDR3 region has the DNA TGCAGTGCTAGAACTGGGACTAGCGGGATCACAGATACGCAGTATTTT. This encodes CSARTGTSGITDTQYF.

This chain uses TRBV29-1 with TRBJ1-1; D gene ambiguous. The CDR3 is made up of 12 amino acids. The V end was cut by 6 bases, the J end by 2 bases, with 10 bases between. Germline CDR1 and CDR2: SQVTM and ANQGSEA. CDR3 in amino acids: CSVTRTNTEAFF. The CDR3, as DNA: TGCAGCGTAACCCGGACTAACACTGAAGCTTTCTTT.

This clonotype was recorded many times. This chain links TRBV5-1 with TRBJ1-2, with D uncertain. Germline CDR1 is SGHRS and CDR2 is YFSETQ. The CDR3 runs 15 residues. V gave up 0 bases and J gave up 0 bases, with 9 bases separating them. The CDR3: CASSLVGGTNYGYTF. The CDR3 DNA is TGCGCCAGCAGCTTGGTTGGCGGAACTAACTATGGCTACACCTTC.

This clonotype occurred many times. The chain recombines TRBV12-3 or TRBV12-4 with TRBJ2-7; 7 nucleotides line up with TRBD1. This CDR3 spans 16 amino acids. V shed 1 base, J shed 2 bases, and the junction held 8 bases outside the gene matches. As DNA, the CDR3 is TGTGCCAGCAGTTTAGGGTCAGGGGGACCCCCCTACGAGCAGTACTTC. It translates to CASSLGSGGPPYEQYF.

Ten or more counts support this clonotype. This chain links TRBV5-1 with TRBJ2-1; TRBD2 matches 11 bases. J gave up 6 bases and V 2 bases, and 7 bases lay outside the gene matches. CDR3 length: 16 residues. Germline lookup yields CDR1 SGHRS and CDR2 YFSETQ. CDR3: CASSLNLAGGFNEQFF. The CDR3 region has the DNA TGCGCCAGCAGCTTAAACTTAGCGGGGGGGTTCAATGAGCAGTTCTTC.

The gene calls are TRBV7-3 and TRBJ2-7; D might be TRBD1 (5 bases). The V gene's germline CDR1 is SGHTA and CDR2 FQGTGA. The CDR3 length is 14 residues. V shed 2 bases and J shed 5 bases, with 13 bases lying between them. CDR3: CASSLDSGFNEQYF. Written as DNA, the CDR3 is TGTGCCAGCAGCTTAGATTCAGGGTTCAACGAGCAGTACTTC.